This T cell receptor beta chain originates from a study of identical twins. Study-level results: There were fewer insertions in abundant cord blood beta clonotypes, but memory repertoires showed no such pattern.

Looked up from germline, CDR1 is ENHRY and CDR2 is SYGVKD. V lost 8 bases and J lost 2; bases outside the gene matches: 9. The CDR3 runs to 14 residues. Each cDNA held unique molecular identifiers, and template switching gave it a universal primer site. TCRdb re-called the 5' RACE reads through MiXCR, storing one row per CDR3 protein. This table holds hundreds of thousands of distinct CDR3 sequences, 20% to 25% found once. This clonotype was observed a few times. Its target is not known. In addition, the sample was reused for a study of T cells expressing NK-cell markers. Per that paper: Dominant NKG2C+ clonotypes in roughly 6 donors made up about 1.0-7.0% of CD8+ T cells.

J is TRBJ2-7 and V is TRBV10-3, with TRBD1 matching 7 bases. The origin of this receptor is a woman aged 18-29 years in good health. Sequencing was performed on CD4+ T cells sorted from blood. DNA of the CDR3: TGTGCCATCGGCCGGGACAGCAAAACCTACGAGCAGTACTTC. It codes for CAIGRDSKTYEQYF.